Below are 6 T cell receptor beta chains sequenced from a single sample in a study of blood T cell repertoires in COVID-19. Profiling relied on immunoSEQ multiplex PCR, and the TCRdb table lists in-frame clones only, not all of them. The sample consists of 200,000 to 250,000 clones, roughly 87% of them appearing once. The material sequenced was PBMCs or T cells enriched from blood (not recorded which). All receptors derive from a man aged 18 to 35 with acute COVID-19.

The gene calls are TRBV20-1 and TRBJ1-6; possible D gene TRBD1, 6 bases. The CDR3 contains 14 residues. Germline loops: CDR1 DFQATT, CDR2 SNEGSKA (reference sequence). Trimming cost V 3 bases and J 7 bases, with 13 bases left between them. This CDR3 is CSASPTGTNSPLHF. The CDR3 nucleotides are TGCAGTGCTAGTCCCACAGGGACGAATTCACCCCTCCACTTT.

The chain uses TRBV3-1 (or the pseudogene TRBV3-2) and TRBJ2-7, with 12 bases identical to TRBD2. Trimming cost V 1 base and J 4 bases; bases outside gene matches: 5. From germline, CDR1 is LGHDT and CDR2 YNNKEL (reference sequence). The CDR3 is 16 amino acids. CDR3 in amino acids: CASSQGKGLAGYEQYF. CDR3 DNA: TGTGCCAGCAGCCAAGGAAAAGGACTAGCGGGATACGAGCAGTACTTC.

V is TRBV4-3 and J is TRBJ1-1, with a tentative D call TRBD1 (6 bases). The CDR3 length is 14 residues. Germline V lookup: CDR1 LGHNA, CDR2 YSLEER. V lost 4 bases and J lost 0, with 9 bases in between. The CDR3 sequence: CASSRGTLNTEAFF. In DNA form, the CDR3 reads TGCGCCAGCAGCCGAGGGACACTGAACACTGAAGCTTTCTTT.

V is TRBV13 and J is TRBJ2-1; the match to TRBD2 covers 9 bases. This CDR3 is 15 amino acids long. V shed 5 bases, J shed 1 base, and the junction held 3 bases outside the gene matches. Germline-derived CDR1 and CDR2 are PRHDT and FYEKMQ (reference sequence). For the CDR3, the DNA is TGTGCCAGCAGCGTAGCGGGAGAGTCCTACAATGAGCAGTTCTTC. This gives the protein CASSVAGESYNEQFF.

This chain uses TRBV28 with TRBJ2-7, with D unclear. The ends were cut back, 5 bases at V and 6 bases at J, with 8 bases in the middle. There are 11 residues in the CDR3. CDR1 MDHEN and CDR2 SYDVKM come from the germline V gene. CDR3 region: CASSPYGEQYF. CDR3 sequence (DNA): TGTGCCAGCAGTCCCTACGGCGAGCAGTACTTC.

V is TRBV3-1 (or the pseudogene TRBV3-2) and J is TRBJ2-7, with unresolved D. The V end lost 5 bases, the J end lost 4 bases, and 9 bases lay between the germline ends. This CDR3 is 12 amino acids long. CDR1 and CDR2 from the germline V gene are LGHDT and YNNKEL (reference sequence). In DNA form, the CDR3 reads TGTGCCAGCAGCGCCCACATGTACGAGCAGTACTTC. Translating it yields CASSAHMYEQYF.